This T cell receptor (beta chain) was captured by sequencing in a study of blood T cell repertoires in COVID-19. Whole-study context: Acute-phase and convalescent COVID-19 samples originated in the United States, Italy and Spain. T cells, B-cell-depleted T cells, or PBMCs provided the cDNA or gDNA that served as material.

Original handling: Reference gene primer amplification gave estimated nucleated cell counts. Repertoires were generated with immunoSEQ multiplex PCR, while TCRdb's copy carries only in-frame clones and drops some. V and J calls and clone size are copied from that table; D and trimming were computed from the DNA. The table shows some 40,000 clones, with about 85% occurring only once. The sequence derives from a man between 65 and 85 years old with acute or convalescent COVID-19. Material: peripheral blood.

The CDR3 here is CASSPAQPRVEKLFF. CDR3 DNA sequence: TGTGCCAGCAGTCCCGCACAACCTCGGGTTGAAAAACTGTTTTTT. The chain recombines TRBV6-5 with TRBJ1-4; D is ambiguous. Trimming left V 5 bases short and J 7 bases short, with 17 bases between. Germline values: CDR1 MNHEY, CDR2 SVGAGI. This CDR3 is built from 15 residues.